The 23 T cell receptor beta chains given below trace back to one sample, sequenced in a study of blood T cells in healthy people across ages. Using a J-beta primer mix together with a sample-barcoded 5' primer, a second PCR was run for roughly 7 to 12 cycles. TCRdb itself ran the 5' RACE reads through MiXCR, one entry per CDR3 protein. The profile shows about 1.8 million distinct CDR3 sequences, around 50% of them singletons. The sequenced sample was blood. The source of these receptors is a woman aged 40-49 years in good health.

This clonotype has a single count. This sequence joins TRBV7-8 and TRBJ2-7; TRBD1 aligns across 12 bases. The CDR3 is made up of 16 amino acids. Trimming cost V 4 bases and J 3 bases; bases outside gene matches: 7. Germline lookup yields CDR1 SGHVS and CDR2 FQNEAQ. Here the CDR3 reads CASSSEGQGAFYEQYF. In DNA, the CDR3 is TGTGCCAGCAGCTCGGAGGGACAGGGGGCGTTCTACGAGCAGTACTTC.

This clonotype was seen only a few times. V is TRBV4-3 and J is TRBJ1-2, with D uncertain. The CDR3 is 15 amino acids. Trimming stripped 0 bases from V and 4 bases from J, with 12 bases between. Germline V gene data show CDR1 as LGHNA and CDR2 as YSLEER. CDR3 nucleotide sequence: TGCGCCAGCAGCCAAGATCGGGATCGTCTCTATGGCTACACCTTC. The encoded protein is CASSQDRDRLYGYTF.

The CDR3 loop reads CASSREGQGYTF. The CDR3 DNA follows: TGCGCCAGCAGCCGGGAGGGACAGGGCTACACCTTC. J is TRBJ1-2 and V is TRBV5-1; TRBD1 matches at 7 bases. The junction had 5 bases not matched to a gene; V was cut back by 4 bases and J by 8 bases. CDR3 length: 12 residues. Germline V gene data show CDR1 as SGHRS and CDR2 as YFSETQ.

The CDR3: CASSQGLARTSYEQYF. CDR3 DNA sequence: TGTGCCAGCAGCCAGGGACTAGCGAGAACCTCCTACGAGCAGTACTTC. The chain carries TRBV3-1 and TRBJ2-7; 10 bases map to TRBD2. Germline V lookup: CDR1 LGHDT, CDR2 YNNKEL (reference sequence). V lost 3 bases, J lost 0 bases, and 5 bases stayed unmatched. The CDR3 covers 16 residues.

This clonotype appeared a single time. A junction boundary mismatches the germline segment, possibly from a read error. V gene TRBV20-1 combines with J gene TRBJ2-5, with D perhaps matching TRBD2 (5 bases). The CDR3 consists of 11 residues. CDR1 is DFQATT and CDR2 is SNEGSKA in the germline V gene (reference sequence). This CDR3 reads CIASRQETQYF. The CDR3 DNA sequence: TGCATTGCTAGCCGACAAGAGACCCAGTACTTC.

CDR3 region: CSARDYRVGANVLTF. DNA of the CDR3: TGCAGTGCTAGGGATTACAGGGTTGGGGCCAACGTCCTGACTTTC. The chain carries TRBV20-1 and TRBJ2-6, with a possible D match to TRBD1 (6 bases). The germline V and J ends were trimmed by 3 bases and 3 bases, with 12 bases remaining between them. In germline, CDR1 is DFQATT, CDR2 SNEGSKA (reference sequence). The CDR3 is 15 residues long.

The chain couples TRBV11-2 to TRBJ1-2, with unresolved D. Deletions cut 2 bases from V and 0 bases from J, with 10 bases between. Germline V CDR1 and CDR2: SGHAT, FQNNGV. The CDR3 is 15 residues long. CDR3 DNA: TGTGCCAGCAGCTTACAAGGAGATCCTAACTATGGCTACACCTTC. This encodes CASSLQGDPNYGYTF. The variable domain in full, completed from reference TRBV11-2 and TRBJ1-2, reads EAGVAQSPRYKIIEKRQSVAFWCNPISGHATLYWYQQILGQGPKLLIQFQNNGVVDDSQLPKDRFSAERLKGVDSTLKIQPAKLEDSAVYLCASSLQGDPNYGYTFGSGTRLTVV.

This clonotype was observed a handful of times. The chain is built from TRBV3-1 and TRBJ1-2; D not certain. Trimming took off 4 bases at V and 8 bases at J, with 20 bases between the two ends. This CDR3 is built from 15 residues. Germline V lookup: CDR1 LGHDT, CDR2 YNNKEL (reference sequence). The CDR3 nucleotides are TGTGCCAGCAGCCCCGTATGGACGGGCCTGGAGGGCTACACCTTC. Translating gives CASSPVWTGLEGYTF.

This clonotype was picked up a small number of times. CDR3 residues: CASSLPGLAENNEQFF. The CDR3 DNA is TGCGCCAGCAGCCTACCGGGACTGGCAGAGAACAATGAGCAGTTCTTC. This sequence joins TRBV5-1 and TRBJ2-1; maybe TRBD2 (6 bases). V lost 4 bases and J 5 bases, leaving 19 bases between the germline ends. CDR1 SGHRS and CDR2 YFSETQ come from the germline V gene. The CDR3 sequence is 16 residues long.

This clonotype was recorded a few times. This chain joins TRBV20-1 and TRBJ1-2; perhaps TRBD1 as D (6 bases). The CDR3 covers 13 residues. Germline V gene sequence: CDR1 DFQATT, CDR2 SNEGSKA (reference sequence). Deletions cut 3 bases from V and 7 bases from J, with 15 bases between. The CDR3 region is CSASPNRVGGYTF. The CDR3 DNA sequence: TGCAGTGCTAGTCCTAACAGGGTTGGTGGCTACACCTTC.

The CDR3 sequence is CSADQGGGQPQHF. The CDR3 DNA follows: TGCAGTGCCGATCAGGGGGGAGGGCAGCCCCAGCATTTT. The chain links TRBV20-1 to TRBJ1-5, with 7 bases matching TRBD1. Germline assignment: CDR1 DFQATT and CDR2 SNEGSKA (reference sequence). With V trimmed by 6 bases and J by 7 bases, 9 bases remained unmatched. This CDR3 spans 13 amino acids.

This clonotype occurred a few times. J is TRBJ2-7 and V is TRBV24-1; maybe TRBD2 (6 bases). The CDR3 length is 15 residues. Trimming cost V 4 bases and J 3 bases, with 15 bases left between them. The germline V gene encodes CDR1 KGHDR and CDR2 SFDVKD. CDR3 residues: CATSEGGPGYYEQYF. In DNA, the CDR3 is TGTGCCACCAGTGAGGGGGGACCGGGCTACTACGAGCAGTACTTC.

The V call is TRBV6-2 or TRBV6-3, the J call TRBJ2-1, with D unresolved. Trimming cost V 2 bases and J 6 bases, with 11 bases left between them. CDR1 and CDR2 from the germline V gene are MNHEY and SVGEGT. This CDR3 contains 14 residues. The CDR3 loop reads CASSYVGKGNEQFF. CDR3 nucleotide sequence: TGTGCCAGCAGTTACGTCGGAAAGGGCAATGAGCAGTTCTTC.

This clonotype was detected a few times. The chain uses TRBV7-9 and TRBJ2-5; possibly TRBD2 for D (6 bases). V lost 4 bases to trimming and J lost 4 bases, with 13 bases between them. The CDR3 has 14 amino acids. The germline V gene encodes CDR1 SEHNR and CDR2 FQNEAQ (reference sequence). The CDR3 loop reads CASSSLGGIETQYF. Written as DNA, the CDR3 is TGTGCCAGCAGCTCCCTGGGGGGTATAGAGACCCAGTACTTC.

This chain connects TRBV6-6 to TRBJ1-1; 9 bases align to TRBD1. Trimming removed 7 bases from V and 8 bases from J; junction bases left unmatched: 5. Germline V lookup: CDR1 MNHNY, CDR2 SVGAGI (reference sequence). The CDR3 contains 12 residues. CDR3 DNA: TGTGCCAGCAACCTCGGGACAGGGGAAGCTTTCTTT. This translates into CASNLGTGEAFF.

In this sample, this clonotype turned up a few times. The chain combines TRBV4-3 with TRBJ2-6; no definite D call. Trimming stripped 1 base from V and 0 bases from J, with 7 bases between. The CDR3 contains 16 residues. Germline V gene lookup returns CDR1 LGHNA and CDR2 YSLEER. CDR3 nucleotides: TGCGCCAGCAGCCAAGTTACGAACTCTGGGGCCAACGTCCTGACTTTC. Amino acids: CASSQVTNSGANVLTF.

Here the CDR3 DNA reads TGCAGTGCGAGGGAAAGGGGAGGAGGCTACTACGAGCAGTACTTC. Residues: CSARERGGGYYEQYF. The genes are TRBV20-1 and TRBJ2-7; D is perhaps TRBD2 (6 bases). V shed 6 bases and J shed 3 bases, with 21 bases lying between them. The CDR3 is 15 amino acids. The germline V gene has CDR1 DFQATT and CDR2 SNEGSKA (reference sequence).

CDR3 coding DNA: TGTGCCAGCAGCTTAGGACAGGGCGTAGACAATGAGCAGTACTTC. The encoded protein is CASSLGQGVDNEQYF. The J gene is TRBJ2-5, the V gene TRBV5-5, with 8 bases that match TRBD1. The CDR3 loop spans 15 amino acids. The J segment lost 11 bases and the V segment lost 2 bases, leaving 14 bases of the junction unmatched. Looked up from germline, CDR1 is SGHKS and CDR2 is YYEKEE (reference sequence).

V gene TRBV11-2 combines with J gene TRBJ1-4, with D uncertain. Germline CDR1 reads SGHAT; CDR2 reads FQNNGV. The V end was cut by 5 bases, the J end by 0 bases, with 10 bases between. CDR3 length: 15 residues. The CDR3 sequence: CASSPHYSTNEKLFF. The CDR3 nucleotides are TGTGCCAGCAGCCCGCACTATTCAACTAATGAAAAACTGTTTTTT.

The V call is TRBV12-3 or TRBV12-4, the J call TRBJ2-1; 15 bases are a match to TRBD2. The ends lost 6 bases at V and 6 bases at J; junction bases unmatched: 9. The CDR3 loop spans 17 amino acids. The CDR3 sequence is CASSHGLAGGQGNEQFF. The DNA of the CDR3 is TGTGCCAGCAGCCACGGACTAGCGGGGGGGCAAGGCAATGAGCAGTTCTTC.

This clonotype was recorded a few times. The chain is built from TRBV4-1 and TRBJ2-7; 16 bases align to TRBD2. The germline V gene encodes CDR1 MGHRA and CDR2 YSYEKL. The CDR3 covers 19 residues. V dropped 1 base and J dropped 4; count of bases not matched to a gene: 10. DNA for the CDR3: TGCGCCAGCAGCCAAGGTACCCCGGGACTAGCGGGGGGGATATACGAGCAGTACTTC. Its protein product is CASSQGTPGLAGGIYEQYF.

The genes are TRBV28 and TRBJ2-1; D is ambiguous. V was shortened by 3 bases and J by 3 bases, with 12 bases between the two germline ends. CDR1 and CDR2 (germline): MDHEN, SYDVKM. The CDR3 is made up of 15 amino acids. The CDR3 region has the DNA TGTGCCAGCAGTTTTTGGGCGAACTTCTACAATGAGCAGTTCTTC. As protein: CASSFWANFYNEQFF.

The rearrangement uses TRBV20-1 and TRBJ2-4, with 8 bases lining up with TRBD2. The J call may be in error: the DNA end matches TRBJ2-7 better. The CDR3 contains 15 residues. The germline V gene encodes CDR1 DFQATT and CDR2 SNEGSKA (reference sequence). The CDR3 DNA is TGCAGTGCTAGCGGGGGGGGGCAGTTGAACTACGAGCAGTACTTC. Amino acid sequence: CSASGGGQLNYEQYF.